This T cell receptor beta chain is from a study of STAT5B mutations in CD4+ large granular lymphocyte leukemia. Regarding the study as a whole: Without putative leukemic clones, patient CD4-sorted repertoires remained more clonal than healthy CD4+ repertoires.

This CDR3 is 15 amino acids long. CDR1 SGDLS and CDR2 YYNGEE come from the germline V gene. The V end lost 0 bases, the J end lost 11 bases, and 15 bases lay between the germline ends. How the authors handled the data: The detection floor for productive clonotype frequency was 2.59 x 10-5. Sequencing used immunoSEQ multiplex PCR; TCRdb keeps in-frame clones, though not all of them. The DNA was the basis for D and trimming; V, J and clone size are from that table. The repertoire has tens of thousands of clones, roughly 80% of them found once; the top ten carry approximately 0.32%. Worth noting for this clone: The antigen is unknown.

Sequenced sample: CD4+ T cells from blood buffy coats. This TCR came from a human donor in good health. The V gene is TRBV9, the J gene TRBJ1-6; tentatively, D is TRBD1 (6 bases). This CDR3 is CASSVEDGGNPPLHF. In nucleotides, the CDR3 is TGTGCCAGCAGCGTAGAAGATGGGGGCAACCCACCCCTCCACTTT. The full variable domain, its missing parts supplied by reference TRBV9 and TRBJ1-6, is DSGVTQTPKHLITATGQRVTLRCSPRSGDLSVYWYQQSLDQGLQFLIQYYNGEERAKGNILERFSAQQFPDLHSELNLSSLELGDSALYFCASSVEDGGNPPLHFGNGTRLTVT.